This T cell receptor (beta chain) was recorded in a study of T cells in localized non-small cell lung cancer (dated by TCRdb to the early 2020s). Context from the whole study: The study analyzed T cell repertoires of approximately 240 early-stage NSCLC patients, comparing tumors and uninvolved tumor-adjacent lungs. The cohort was made up of approximately 250 treatment-naive NSCLC patients whose localized lung tumors had been resected. Of the NSCLC patients, around 140 were male and around 99 were female, and the mean age was about 69 years. Points the paper makes about the study in general: The highest T cell clonality was observed in uninvolved tumor-adjacent lung, where clonality exceeded that of tumor, suggesting that antigenic responses were more focused in uninvolved tumor-adjacent lung. Because multi-region tumor sequencing was not performed, intratumor heterogeneity could not be ruled out. A median of roughly 60 of the top 100 tumor clones were detected in paired uninvolved adjacent lung, and around 27 of these tumor clones were also found among the top 100 clones of the paired uninvolved adjacent lung. Because of the exploratory design, TCR variables were selected using unadjusted p-values without false-discovery rate correction. Longer overall survival was associated with higher blood T cell density, whereas shorter survival was associated with higher adjacent-lung clonality.

The immunoSEQ Assay was used to sequence TCR beta CDR3 regions from DNA. In the source study's methods: T cell density was computed as TCR beta template counts normalized to usable DNA estimated by amplifying housekeeping genes. Richness was estimated with the preseqR package, extrapolating to 400,000 templates for PBMC samples and 120,000 templates for tissue samples. Clonality was defined as one minus Pielou's evenness. Tissue-enriched TCRs were identified through differential abundance testing performed on productive amino-acid clonotypes, with a minimum total count of 5 and an alpha of 0.1. The Jaccard Index and the Morisita Overlap Index were used to quantify repertoire overlap between compartments. GLIPH grouped TCR beta CDR3s together with public tetramer-defined viral CDR3s, and a viral motif had to include at least three viral sequences and show V-gene enrichment. TCRdb obtained this table from immuneACCESS and retained in-frame rearrangements with V and J assigned. These tables miss some clones; where compared with another copy, unresolved V genes account for less than half of the shortfall, and the remainder is unexplained. V and J calls plus clone size are reproduced from that table; the DNA served to infer D and trimming. Across this sample there are fewer than 95,000 clones, with roughly 93% seen only once. 4.1% of the sample is held by the ten biggest clonotypes.

A note on this clone: Its antigen has not been determined. Within one base of it there is no much larger clone, and no base qualities were kept.

The cysteine opens and the phenylalanine closes a CDR3 of 13 amino acids. Only the CDR3 DNA is retained, 39 bases long and in frame from the first base. V lost 0 bases and J lost 16 bases; the stretch between them is 13 bases long. Taken from the germline V gene (reference sequence), the CDR1 and CDR2 loops are MNHEY and SMNVEV. At diagnosis, peripheral blood, uninvolved tumor-adjacent lung and tumor were collected and stored as a combination of fresh-frozen and FFPE material. For TCR repertoire profiling, blood samples were analyzed as peripheral blood mononuclear cells. The sequencing here drew on PBMCs, taken before any cancer treatment. This receptor was identified in a woman aged 40-69 years with stage II squamous cell lung carcinoma. Rearrangement joined TRBV27 to TRBJ1-6, with a weak D call of TRBD1 (6 bases match). The sequenced DNA is TGTGCCAGCAGTTTATCCCCCGACAGGACACTCCACTTT. This yields the protein CASSLSPDRTLHF.